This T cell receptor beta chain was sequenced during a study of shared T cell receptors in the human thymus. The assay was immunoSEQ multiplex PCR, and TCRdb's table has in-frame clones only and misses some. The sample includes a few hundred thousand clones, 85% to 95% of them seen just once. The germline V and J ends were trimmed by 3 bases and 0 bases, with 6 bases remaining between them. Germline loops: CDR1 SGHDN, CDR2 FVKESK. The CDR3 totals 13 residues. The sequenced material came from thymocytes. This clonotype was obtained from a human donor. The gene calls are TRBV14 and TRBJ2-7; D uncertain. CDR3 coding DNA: TGTGCCAGCAGCCAGTATACCTCCTACGAGCAGTACTTC. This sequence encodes CASSQYTSYEQYF. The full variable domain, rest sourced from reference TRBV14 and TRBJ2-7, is EAGVTQFPSHSVIEKGQTVTLRCDPISGHDNLYWYRRVMGKEIKFLLHFVKESKQDESGMPNNRFLAERTGGTYSTLKVQPAELEDSGVYFCASSQYTSYEQYFGPGTRLTVT.